The next 26 T cell receptor beta chains were all read from a single sample in a study of response to subunit inactivated influenza vaccine. TCRdb reprocessed the RT-PCR reads with MiXCR, giving one entry per CDR3 protein. Here the sample spans approximately 530,000 distinct CDR3 sequences, less than 7.5% being singletons. The input for sequencing was PBMCs from blood, taken 23 to 25 months after vaccination. The origin of the receptors is a man aged 50-75 years who received an inactivated influenza vaccine.

J is TRBJ2-3 and V is TRBV11-3; 7 bases fit TRBD2. CDR3 length: 16 amino acids. J was trimmed by 3 bases and V by 1 base; bases with no gene match: 7. In germline, CDR1 is SGHNT, CDR2 YENEEA. As DNA, the CDR3 is TGTGCCAGCAGCTTAGGAGTAACGGGAGGAACAGATACGCAGTATTTT. This codes for CASSLGVTGGTDTQYF.

A remark on this clonotype: A read error may produce the germline difference seen at one junction end. The rearrangement joins TRBV20-1 to TRBJ2-5, with TRBD2 matching over 7 bases. From germline, CDR1 is DFQATT and CDR2 SNEGSKA (reference sequence). The CDR3 consists of 17 residues. The CDR3 spells CCARDYRRLAGQETQYF. The CDR3 DNA follows: TGCTGTGCTAGAGATTATCGTCGCTTAGCGGGCCAAGAGACCCAGTACTTC.

Comments on this clonotype: A much bigger clone sits one base away, suggesting this may be a read error. The chain has TRBV20-1 and TRBJ2-3, with 14 bases that match TRBD2. The CDR3 has 16 amino acids. The germline V gene has CDR1 DFQATT and CDR2 SNEGSKA (reference sequence). The CDR3: CCASRTSGRTTDTQYF. The CDR3 coding sequence is TGCTGTGCTAGCCGGACTAGCGGGAGGACCACAGATACGCAGTATTTT.

This clonotype was found many times. This sequence joins TRBV27 and TRBJ1-1, with 9 bases that match TRBD1. After removal of 1 base from V and 6 bases from J, the junction contained 6 bases not matched to a gene. CDR3 length: 15 amino acids. Germline V gives CDR1 MNHEY, CDR2 SMNVEV (reference sequence). The CDR3 DNA sequence: TGTGCCAGCAGTTTATACCCCGGGACAGGGTCTGAAGCTTTCTTT. This translates into CASSLYPGTGSEAFF.

The rearrangement joins TRBV7-6 to TRBJ1-1; no clear D gene. Per the germline V gene, CDR1 is SGHVS and CDR2 is FNYEAQ. V was shortened by 5 bases and J by 0 bases, with 13 bases between the two germline ends. This CDR3 has 15 residues. CDR3 sequence: CASSHSPGMNTEAFF. CDR3 DNA: TGTGCCAGCAGCCACAGCCCCGGGATGAACACTGAAGCTTTCTTT.

Only a few counts were recorded for this clonotype. The gene calls are TRBV7-3 and TRBJ2-2; 8 bases map to TRBD2. Trimming removed 4 bases from V and 6 bases from J; junction bases left unmatched: 4. The germline V gene encodes CDR1 SGHTA and CDR2 FQGTGA. The CDR3 has 14 amino acids. The CDR3 spells CASSSGTRSGELFF. In nucleotides, the CDR3 is TGTGCCAGCAGCTCCGGGACTAGGTCCGGGGAGCTGTTTTTT.

This clonotype occurred a few times. This chain uses TRBV20-1 with TRBJ2-7; 8 nucleotides line up with TRBD1. The J segment lost 1 base and the V segment lost 6 bases, leaving 8 bases of the junction unmatched. CDR1 and CDR2 (germline): DFQATT, SNEGSKA (reference sequence). The CDR3 loop spans 14 amino acids. The CDR3 region is CSATDRGHSYEQYF. The CDR3 nucleotides read TGCAGTGCGACAGACAGGGGCCATTCCTACGAGCAGTACTTC.

The V and J genes are TRBV23-1 and TRBJ2-7, with D tentatively TRBD2 (5 bases). TRBV23-1 is classed as an ORF, of uncertain function. This CDR3 region has 14 residues. The V end was cut by 0 bases, the J end by 5 bases, with 11 bases between. Here the CDR3 reads CASSQSWGANEQYF. In nucleotides, the CDR3 is TGCGCCAGCAGTCAATCATGGGGAGCCAACGAGCAGTACTTC.

This clonotype was detected only a few times. The chain uses TRBV20-1 and TRBJ1-1; D is unresolved. The germline V gene encodes CDR1 DFQATT and CDR2 SNEGSKA (reference sequence). V gave up 2 bases and J gave up 4 bases, with 14 bases separating them. CDR3 length equals 14 residues. CDR3 sequence reads: CSARLSRVVTEAFF. The CDR3 nucleotides are TGCAGTGCTAGATTGAGCAGAGTAGTCACTGAAGCTTTCTTT.

This clonotype was counted many times. J is TRBJ2-1 and V is TRBV6-6; weak D call: TRBD1 (6 bases). This CDR3 spans 13 amino acids. Between the trimmed V and J ends, which lost 11 bases and 2 bases, there was a span of 13 bases. Looked up from germline, CDR1 is MNHNY and CDR2 is SVGAGI (reference sequence). The CDR3 here is CAVRGSPYNEQFF. The DNA of the CDR3 is TGTGCCGTAAGGGGGAGTCCCTACAATGAGCAGTTCTTC.

This sequence joins TRBV5-6 and TRBJ2-5; TRBD1 matches 12 bases. V trimming: 6 bases; J trimming: 2 bases; junction bases outside the gene matches: 8. The CDR3 is 16 amino acids. Germline values: CDR1 SGHDT, CDR2 YYEEEE. The CDR3 sequence is CASNLRDRGPQETQYF. The CDR3 DNA reads as TGTGCCAGCAACCTGCGGGACAGGGGGCCTCAAGAGACCCAGTACTTC.

CDR3 sequence (DNA): TGTGCCAGCAGCCAAGATTCAGGGGGCGGTGGCTACACCTTC. Its translation is CASSQDSGGGGYTF. This chain uses TRBV4-2 with TRBJ1-2; 8 bases are shared with TRBD1. The junction had 4 bases not matched to a gene; V was cut back by 0 bases and J by 7 bases. This CDR3 has 14 amino acids. Germline CDR1 and CDR2: LGHNA and YNFKEQ.

In this sample, this clonotype turned up many times. The CDR3 sequence is CASGLAPGELFF. The CDR3 DNA sequence: TGTGCCAGCGGACTAGCGCCCGGGGAGCTGTTTTTT. V gene TRBV6-2 or TRBV6-3 combines with J gene TRBJ2-2, with 9 bases fitting TRBD2. The germline V gene has CDR1 MNHEY and CDR2 SVGEGT. V was clipped by 8 bases and J by 6 bases; unmatched bases: 1. The CDR3 is 12 residues long.

J is TRBJ1-1 and V is TRBV4-2, with D uncertain. The V gene lost 0 bases and the J gene lost 2 bases, with 10 bases spanning the gap. Germline V CDR1 and CDR2: LGHNA, YNFKEQ. The CDR3 is 15 residues long. CDR3 sequence (DNA): TGTGCCAGCAGCCAAGAACCAGGCCCCAACACTGAAGCTTTCTTT. Its protein product is CASSQEPGPNTEAFF.

This chain joins TRBV28 and TRBJ1-3; 7 nucleotides agree with TRBD1. J was trimmed by 1 base and V by 2 bases; bases with no gene match: 5. This CDR3 region has 16 residues. CDR1 MDHEN and CDR2 SYDVKM come from the germline V gene. CDR3 residues: CASSLRTGRSGNTIYF. CDR3 DNA sequence: TGTGCCAGCAGTTTACGGACAGGACGATCTGGAAACACCATATATTTT.

The chain uses TRBV11-2 and TRBJ1-2; no clear D. The V end was cut by 6 bases, the J end by 8 bases, with 13 bases between. This CDR3 spans 12 amino acids. Looked up from germline, CDR1 is SGHAT and CDR2 is FQNNGV. The CDR3 nucleotides are TGTGCCAGCAGGCCTTCAAGTGGGGGCTACACCTTC. It codes for CASRPSSGGYTF.

This clonotype occurred a few times. The chain is built from TRBV6-5 and TRBJ2-5; tentatively, D is TRBD2 (7 bases). Trimming shortened V by 5 bases and J by 4 bases, and 11 bases separated the two germline ends. The CDR3 extends over 13 amino acids. Germline-derived CDR1 and CDR2 are MNHEY and SVGAGI. CDR3 amino acids: CASSRGGRETQYF. The CDR3 nucleotides are TGTGCCAGCAGTAGGGGGGGCAGAGAGACCCAGTACTTC.

The chain carries TRBV3-1 and TRBJ1-2; D unresolved. Germline V lookup: CDR1 LGHDT, CDR2 YNNKEL (reference sequence). The CDR3 totals 13 residues. V lost 1 base and J 4 bases, leaving 7 bases between the germline ends. The CDR3 DNA follows: TGTGCCAGCAGCCAAGGAGGGATCTATGGCTACACCTTC. Protein sequence: CASSQGGIYGYTF.

This clonotype has at least ten counts. This chain connects TRBV20-1 to TRBJ1-2; D is possibly TRBD1 (6 bases). V lost 5 bases and J 4 bases, leaving 11 bases between the germline ends. Germline assignment: CDR1 DFQATT and CDR2 SNEGSKA (reference sequence). The CDR3 is made up of 12 amino acids. The CDR3 DNA sequence: TGCAGTGCTGATGACAGGCGCTATGGCTACACCTTC. Its translation: CSADDRRYGYTF.

This clonotype was observed at least ten times. This chain uses TRBV11-2 with TRBJ2-3, with D perhaps matching TRBD1 or TRBD2 (5 bases each). Trimming removed 2 bases at V and 4 bases at J, with 19 bases between. The CDR3 runs 17 residues. Germline loops: CDR1 SGHAT, CDR2 FQNNGV. CDR3 sequence (DNA): TGTGCCAGCAGCTTAAATTCCGGGACCCAAAAGGCAGATACGCAGTATTTT. Residues: CASSLNSGTQKADTQYF.

This clonotype was seen a few times. The rearrangement links TRBV4-1 to TRBJ2-1; TRBD1 agrees at 10 bases. Trimming took 0 bases from V and 8 from J; bases not matched to a gene: 7. Germline V lookup: CDR1 MGHRA, CDR2 YSYEKL. This CDR3 spans 16 amino acids. Written as DNA, the CDR3 is TGCGCCAGCAGCCAAGAGGACAGGGGGGTCTTGGATGAGCAGTTCTTC. Amino acid sequence: CASSQEDRGVLDEQFF.

The rearrangement uses TRBV15 and TRBJ2-3; 9 bases are a match to TRBD2. V gave up 4 bases and J gave up 5 bases; unmatched junction bases: 10. The germline V gene has CDR1 LNHNV and CDR2 YYDKDF (reference sequence). The CDR3 sequence is 16 residues long. CDR3: CATSTLSGRGRDTQYF. CDR3 nucleotide sequence: TGTGCCACCAGCACCCTTAGCGGGAGAGGGAGAGATACGCAGTATTTT.

This clonotype was found a few times. This rearrangement joins TRBV28 to TRBJ2-2; D ambiguous. Germline V gene data show CDR1 as MDHEN and CDR2 as SYDVKM. V dropped 8 bases and J dropped 4 bases, with 17 bases sitting between them. This CDR3 comprises 15 residues. As DNA, the CDR3 is TGTGCCAGCCACGTCAGAGGTTCGGGCACCGGGGAGCTGTTTTTT. Its protein is CASHVRGSGTGELFF.

The V call is TRBV20-1, the J call TRBJ2-7, with 8 bases matching TRBD1. There are 15 residues in the CDR3. Germline CDR1 reads DFQATT; CDR2 reads SNEGSKA (reference sequence). J lost 0 bases, V lost 3 bases, and 7 bases had no gene match. The CDR3, as DNA: TGCAGTGCTAGGGAGACAGGGGCAAACTCCTACGAGCAGTACTTC. Residues: CSARETGANSYEQYF.

This clonotype was counted a few times. The rearrangement links TRBV7-2 to TRBJ2-1, with D tentatively TRBD2 (5 bases). CDR1 and CDR2 (germline): SGHTA, FQGNSA. The V end lost 5 bases, the J end lost 9 bases, and 20 bases lay between the germline ends. The CDR3 runs to 15 residues. The CDR3 is CASSNGIHSSTEQFF. The CDR3 region has the DNA TGTGCCAGCAGCAACGGGATTCATTCTTCCACTGAGCAGTTCTTC. The full variable domain, rest sourced from reference TRBV7-2 and TRBJ2-1, is GAGVSQSPSNKVTEKGKDVELRCDPISGHTALYWYRQSLGQGLEFLIYFQGNSAPDKSGLPSDRFSAERTGGSVSTLTIQRTQQEDSAVYLCASSNGIHSSTEQFFGPGTRLTVL.

This clonotype came up a few times. The chain carries TRBV4-3 and TRBJ2-7; D not certain. The CDR3 has 14 residues. V was shortened by 0 bases and J by 3 bases, with 9 bases between the two germline ends. Germline-derived CDR1 and CDR2 are LGHNA and YSLEER. The CDR3 DNA sequence: TGCGCCAGCAGCCAAGAAGTAGGCAGCTACGAGCAGTACTTC. Amino acid sequence: CASSQEVGSYEQYF.